These 18 T cell receptor beta chains came from one sample sequenced in a study of spatial heterogeneity in lung cancer. One entry per CDR3 protein results from TCRdb running MiXCR on the 5' RACE reads. The table has 39,000 or so distinct CDR3 sequences, over 9.5% seen once; the top ten hold 15% to 20%. Time point specified: blood at routine non-recurrence follow-up after resection. Sample: PBMCs, taken at follow-up. These receptors all come from a female donor with early-stage non-small cell lung cancer.

This clonotype was seen a handful of times. This chain joins TRBV28 and TRBJ2-2; D uncertain. Trimming removed 6 bases at V and 4 bases at J, with 12 bases between. This CDR3 has 14 amino acids. Germline CDR1 reads MDHEN; CDR2 reads SYDVKM. In nucleotides, the CDR3 is TGTGCCAGCAGCTTGGCAGAAGTCACCGGGGAGCTGTTTTTT. Amino acids: CASSLAEVTGELFF. Together with reference TRBV28 and TRBJ2-2, the CDR3 gives the full variable domain: DVKVTQSSRYLVKRTGEKVFLECVQDMDHENMFWYRQDPGLGLRLIYFSYDVKMKEKGDIPEGYSVSREKKERFSLILESASTNQTSMYLCASSLAEVTGELFFGEGSRLTVL.

A few counts support this clonotype. The chain links TRBV2 to TRBJ1-2; D is undetermined. Germline CDR1 reads SNHLY; CDR2 reads FYNNEI. This CDR3 has 15 amino acids. Trimming shortened V by 2 bases and J by 3 bases, and 13 bases separated the two germline ends. CDR3 coding DNA: TGTGCCAGCAGTGAACAGCTCGGATTCTACTATGGCTACACCTTC. It yields the protein CASSEQLGFYYGYTF. Together with reference TRBV2 and TRBJ1-2, the CDR3 gives the full variable domain: EPEVTQTPSHQVTQMGQEVILRCVPISNHLYFYWYRQILGQKVEFLVSFYNNEISEKSEIFDDQFSVERPDGSNFTLKIRSTKLEDSAMYFCASSEQLGFYYGYTFGSGTRLTVV.

This chain connects TRBV6-2 or TRBV6-3 to TRBJ2-2, with D maybe TRBD1 (6 bases). Trimming shortened V by 6 bases and J by 7 bases, and 9 bases separated the two germline ends. The germline gives CDR1 MNHEY, CDR2 SVGEGT. The CDR3 runs 12 residues. CDR3 sequence (DNA): TGTGCCAGCAGGCCCAGGGGCGGGGAGCTGTTTTTT. It specifies CASRPRGGELFF.

V gene TRBV20-1 combines with J gene TRBJ2-7; no clear D gene. V lost 4 bases, J lost 0 bases, and 10 bases lay in between. This CDR3 comprises 13 residues. CDR1 and CDR2 (germline): DFQATT, SNEGSKA (reference sequence). The CDR3 region is CSAMSHLSYEQYF. Written as DNA, the CDR3 is TGCAGTGCTATGAGCCATCTCTCCTACGAGCAGTACTTC.

The J gene is TRBJ1-5, the V gene TRBV20-1; D is uncertain. Germline CDR1 DFQATT, CDR2 SNEGSKA (reference sequence). The CDR3 is 13 residues long. V was clipped by 3 bases and J by 0 bases, with 6 bases between them. CDR3 amino acids: CSARGDSNQPQHF. The CDR3 nucleotides are TGCAGTGCTAGGGGAGATAGCAATCAGCCCCAGCATTTT.

This chain joins TRBV20-1 and TRBJ2-7; either TRBD1 or TRBD2 may fit D (5 bases each). Deletions cut 0 bases from V and 2 bases from J, with 17 bases between. The CDR3 totals 16 residues. Germline loops: CDR1 DFQATT, CDR2 SNEGSKA (reference sequence). The CDR3 region is CSARDLRAGRTYEQYF. CDR3 nucleotide sequence: TGCAGTGCTAGAGATCTGAGGGCAGGGCGGACCTACGAGCAGTACTTC.

Ten or more counts support this clonotype. The chain employs TRBV20-1 and TRBJ2-6; D is unclear. The length of the CDR3 is 13 residues. Germline V gene data show CDR1 as DFQATT and CDR2 as SNEGSKA (reference sequence). Trimming took 4 bases from V and 0 from J, leaving 4 bases between them. The CDR3: CSAKVSGANVLTF. CDR3 DNA sequence: TGCAGTGCTAAGGTCTCTGGGGCCAACGTCCTGACTTTC.

There are many counts of this clonotype. The chain recombines TRBV7-8 with TRBJ2-2; possible D gene TRBD2, 6 bases. The CDR3 has 15 residues. Trimming shortened V by 2 bases and J by 0 bases, and 7 bases separated the two germline ends. Germline CDR1 and CDR2: SGHVS and FQNEAQ. In nucleotides, the CDR3 is TGTGCCAGCAGCTTAACTAGCCCGAACACCGGGGAGCTGTTTTTT. It yields the protein CASSLTSPNTGELFF.

This CDR3 reads CASSLFSGGSSYNEQFF. CDR3 DNA sequence: TGCGCCAGCAGCCTCTTTAGCGGGGGGTCCTCCTACAATGAGCAGTTCTTC. The chain couples TRBV4-3 to TRBJ2-1; 10 positions match TRBD2. V trimming: 4 bases; J trimming: 0 bases; junction bases outside the gene matches: 6. There are 17 residues in the CDR3. The germline gives CDR1 LGHNA, CDR2 YSLEER.

This clonotype occurred many times. The V call is TRBV6-5, the J call TRBJ2-3; no definite D call. Germline CDR1 is MNHEY and CDR2 is SVGAGI. The CDR3 covers 13 residues. V was cut by 5 bases and J by 4 bases, with 10 bases left in between. CDR3 loop: CASSPSNADTQYF. CDR3 nucleotides: TGTGCCAGCAGTCCCTCCAACGCAGATACGCAGTATTTT.

Points on this clonotype: This may arise from a read error, as a much more abundant clone is one base away. The rearrangement links TRBV6-2 or TRBV6-3 to TRBJ1-5; TRBD1 is a possible D gene (6 bases). CDR1 is MNHEY, CDR2 SVGEGT, per germline. The CDR3 is made up of 15 amino acids. V lost 6 bases to trimming and J lost 6 bases, with 18 bases between them. The CDR3 spells CASRSGQSSIQPQHF. DNA for the CDR3: TGTGCCAGCAGGTCCGGACAGAGTTCGATTCAGCCCCAGCATTTT.

There are many counts of this clonotype. V and J are TRBV29-1 and TRBJ2-2, with D possibly matching TRBD2 (5 bases). The V and J ends lost 6 bases and 5 bases respectively, with 13 bases between them. CDR3 length: 13 amino acids. The germline V gene encodes CDR1 SQVTM and CDR2 ANQGSEA. The CDR3 loop is CSVTPSGTGELFF. The CDR3, as DNA: TGCAGCGTAACTCCTTCGGGGACCGGGGAGCTGTTTTTT.

This clonotype has at least ten counts. V usage is TRBV29-1 and J usage is TRBJ1-2, with TRBD1 matching over 7 bases. The V gene end was trimmed by 4 bases and the J gene end by 0 bases; junction bases not matched to a gene: 8. The CDR3 totals 15 residues. In germline, CDR1 is SQVTM, CDR2 ANQGSEA. The CDR3 spells CSVAGDSLSNYGYTF. The CDR3 bases are TGCAGCGTTGCAGGGGACAGCTTATCTAACTATGGCTACACCTTC.

The chain is built from TRBV18 and TRBJ2-5; no clear D gene. The germline V gene encodes CDR1 KGHSH and CDR2 LQKENI. Trimming took off 6 bases at V and 4 bases at J, with 9 bases between the two ends. The CDR3 is made up of 12 amino acids. The CDR3 loop is CASSPAAETQYF. DNA for the CDR3: TGTGCCAGCTCGCCTGCAGCAGAGACCCAGTACTTC.

The table lists this clonotype with many counts. The gene calls are TRBV5-5 and TRBJ2-1; unclear D gene. The CDR3 spans 13 residues. V was trimmed by 4 bases and J by 10 bases, leaving 15 bases between them. In germline, CDR1 is SGHKS, CDR2 YYEKEE (reference sequence). CDR3 loop: CASSKDGQWEQFF. The CDR3, as DNA: TGTGCCAGCAGCAAGGATGGGCAGTGGGAGCAGTTCTTC.

The J gene is TRBJ2-6, the V gene TRBV4-3; TRBD1 is a possible D gene (6 bases). The CDR3 covers 16 residues. Deletions cut 0 bases from V and 0 bases from J, with 6 bases between. Germline loops: CDR1 LGHNA, CDR2 YSLEER. This CDR3 is CASSQEGHSGANVLTF. The CDR3 DNA sequence: TGCGCCAGCAGCCAAGAGGGACACTCTGGGGCCAACGTCCTGACTTTC.

This clonotype has only a few counts. This chain joins TRBV27 and TRBJ1-2; tentative D call: TRBD1 (5 bases). Germline V gene sequence: CDR1 MNHEY, CDR2 SMNVEV (reference sequence). V was pared by 6 bases and J by 4 bases, with 9 bases between. This CDR3 has 12 amino acids. The DNA for the CDR3 is TGTGCCAGCAGAGGAGGGACCTATGGCTACACCTTC. It encodes CASRGGTYGYTF.

This clonotype appeared many times. The chain employs TRBV7-2 and TRBJ2-3; 8 bases fit TRBD1. The CDR3 covers 16 residues. Germline CDR1 reads SGHTA; CDR2 reads FQGNSA. The ends lost 5 bases at V and 1 base at J; junction bases unmatched: 8. As DNA, the CDR3 is TGTGCCAGCAGCCGAGCAGGGGGCGGAGGCACAGATACGCAGTATTTT. Translated: CASSRAGGGGTDTQYF.